This T cell receptor beta chain was found in a study of identical twins. General observations from the study: Twin sharing of out-of-frame TCR alpha was underestimated by models in monozygotic pairs.

V lost 6 bases and J lost 4, with 15 bases in between. The CDR3 runs 15 residues. A remark on this clonotype: Its target is unknown.

TCRdb recomputed calls from the 5' RACE reads with MiXCR, one row per CDR3 protein. The data show hundreds of thousands of distinct CDR3 sequences, about 18% seen once. The sample was also reused in another study, on T cells expressing NK-cell markers.

The sequenced sample was PBMCs. The chain is built from TRBV12-3 or TRBV12-4 and TRBJ2-2, with a weak D call TRBD2 (6 bases). This sequence originates from a woman under 30 in good health. CDR3 in DNA: TGTGCCAGCAGCCCTACGGGCGGGGCCACCGGGGAGCTGTTTTTT. It specifies CASSPTGGATGELFF.